Included here is one TCR beta chain sequence, with context. These data are taken from a study of blood T cell repertoires in COVID-19. There are 12 residues in the CDR3. CDR1 is PRHDT, CDR2 FYEKMQ, per germline (reference sequence). V dropped 5 bases and J dropped 4 bases, with 9 bases sitting between them. Libraries were prepared by immunoSEQ multiplex PCR; TCRdb keeps only in-frame clonotypes and omits some of them. The table includes about 670,000 clones, around 89% detected once. The genes are TRBV13 and TRBJ2-7; weak D call: TRBD2 (5 bases). The clonotype comes from a woman under 30 with acute or convalescent COVID-19. Material: peripheral blood. CDR3 sequence reads: CASSPRGYEQYF. CDR3 in DNA: TGTGCCAGCAGCCCCCGCGGGTACGAGCAGTACTTC.